A single TCR beta chain is shown here with its context. Its antigen is unknown. One base away there is no much larger clone; base qualities are not given. The CDR3 has 12 amino acids, counting the end cysteine and phenylalanine. The DNA shown is the 36-base CDR3, in frame from base 1. Deletion took 3 bases off V and 8 bases off J, with a span of 10 bases between the germline ends. The germline V gene provides CDR1 SGHAT and CDR2 FQNNGV. The sample originates from a study of T cell responses to AZD1222 COVID-19 vaccine (dated by TCRdb to 2020 to 2023). Notes on the research overall: TCR sequencing was performed for about 240 trial participants, of whom some 200 were given two doses of AZD1222 and approximately 26 were given two doses of MenACWY control vaccine. Trial participants were enrolled into age subgroups of 18-55, 56-69 and 70-plus years, which contained roughly 150, 30 and 60 TCR-sequenced participants, respectively.

The sample's time point, from its label and the paper: about 28 days (+/-7) after the second vaccine dose. AZD1222 recipients with second doses at about 4 weeks or about 12 weeks were pooled, because spike-specific TCR depth and breadth did not differ between schedules. Vaccinee samples came from UK trials COV001 and COV002, including a single-blind randomized controlled phase 2/3 trial of AZD1222 (ChAdOx1 nCoV-19) in healthy adults. For TCRbeta chain sequencing, PBMC samples were collected from trial participants at day 0 and at day 28 after the second dose. The CDR3 regions of human TCRbeta chains were analyzed by immunosequencing. The source study handled its data this way. Repertoire TCRs were checked for matches against a reference library of SARS-CoV-2-specific TCRs that had been generated using the MIRA antigen-specificity platform. Breadth was defined as the fraction of unique TCRs that were SARS-CoV-2-associated. Depth was defined as the fraction of total T cells that were SARS-CoV-2-associated. Using the MIRA data, each spike-specific TCR was mapped to the spike region that the TCR reacts to and placed in a CD4 or CD8 class. Log10-transformed breadth and depth values were compared by one-way ANOVA with Sidak's multiple comparisons tests. Here the immuneACCESS table is served through TCRdb, limited to in-frame sequences with V and J called. Missing clones are a known gap in these copies; in checked studies unresolved V genes cover under half, and the rest lacks a known reason. V and J calls and clone size are as listed in that table; D and trimming were resolved from the DNA. This sample gives some 140,000 clones in total; approximately 92% of them show up just once. The ten largest account for around 6.5% of the sample.

Study-wide conclusions, independent of this receptor: Conclusions about previously exposed vaccinees are limited because only a handful of AZD1222 recipients were SARS-CoV-2 seropositive at baseline. The 56-69-year group was small, and its depth increase did not reach significance, likely because of low power. After two AZD1222 doses, both the breadth and the depth of spike-specific TCRs were significantly higher than at day 0 and than in MenACWY recipients. No day 14 peak-response samples were available, so repertoires were characterized only after the peak T cell response. Vaccine-associated CD4 TCRs spanned the whole spike protein, with dominant responses in regions 160-218 and 743-854. Most participants were white British and females outnumbered males, and the authors suggested that clonal diversity may have been underestimated. Reportedly, almost half of the unique spike-specific TCRs recognized epitopes lying outside the regions that are mutated in the B.1.351 and B.1.1.7 variants.

The V and J segments used are TRBV11-2 and TRBJ1-1; the best D guess is TRBD1, with 5 bases matching. The specimen was peripheral blood, collected 28 days after the second AZD1222 dose. This TCR was recovered from an adult who received the AZD1222 COVID-19 vaccine. The sequenced DNA is TGTGCCAGCAGCTTGGGGCGGGTGGAAGCTTTCTTT. Its protein reads: CASSLGRVEAFF. The variable domain in full, with residues beyond the CDR3 obtained from the reference TRBV11-2 and TRBJ1-1 genes, is EAGVAQSPRYKIIEKRQSVAFWCNPISGHATLYWYQQILGQGPKLLIQFQNNGVVDDSQLPKDRFSAERLKGVDSTLKIQPAKLEDSAVYLCASSLGRVEAFFGQGTRLTVV.